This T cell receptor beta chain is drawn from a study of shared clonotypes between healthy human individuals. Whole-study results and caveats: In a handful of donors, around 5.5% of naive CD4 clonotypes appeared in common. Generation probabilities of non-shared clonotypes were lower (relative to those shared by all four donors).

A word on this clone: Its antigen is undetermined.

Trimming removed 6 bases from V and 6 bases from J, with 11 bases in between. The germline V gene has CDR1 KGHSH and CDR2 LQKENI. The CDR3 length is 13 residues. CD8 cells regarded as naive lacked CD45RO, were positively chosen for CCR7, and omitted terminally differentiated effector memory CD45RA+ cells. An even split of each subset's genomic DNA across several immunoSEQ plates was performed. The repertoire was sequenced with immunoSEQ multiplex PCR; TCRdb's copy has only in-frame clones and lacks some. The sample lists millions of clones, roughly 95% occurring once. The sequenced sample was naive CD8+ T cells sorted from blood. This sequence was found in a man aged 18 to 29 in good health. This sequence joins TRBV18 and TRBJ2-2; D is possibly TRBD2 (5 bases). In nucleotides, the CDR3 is TGTGCCAGCTCCATGGAGGTGGCCGGGGAGCTGTTTTTT. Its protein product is CASSMEVAGELFF.